The 24 T cell receptor beta chains reported below all come from one sample, sequenced in a study of T cells after somatic rescue of genetic block. Using immunoSEQ multiplex PCR, the repertoire was profiled, and TCRdb retains in-frame clones only, with some absent. Among 60,000 to 90,000 clones listed, approximately 91% were seen once. The sample consisted of peripheral blood mononuclear cells (PBMCs). These receptors all come from a man aged 25 to 40.

This clone was counted between two and nine times. This rearrangement joins TRBV19 to TRBJ1-2, with 9 bases fitting TRBD1. The CDR3 sequence is 13 residues long. CDR1 LNHDA and CDR2 SQIVND come from the germline V gene (reference sequence). J lost 6 bases, V lost 4 bases, and 3 bases had no gene match. The CDR3 loop is CASSRGQGDGYTF. The CDR3 DNA reads as TGTGCCAGTAGTAGGGGACAGGGCGATGGCTACACCTTC.

This clone has a single count. The rearrangement uses TRBV4-3 and TRBJ2-1; 12 nucleotides align to TRBD2. Per germline, CDR1 LGHNA and CDR2 YSLEER. The trim removed 3 bases at V and 3 bases at J, leaving 3 bases unmatched. CDR3 size: 16 residues. This CDR3 reads CASSHRLAGDYNEQFF. DNA of the CDR3: TGCGCCAGCAGCCATAGACTAGCGGGAGACTACAATGAGCAGTTCTTC.

The chain has TRBV7-9 and TRBJ2-1, with TRBD2 identical over 13 bases. The junction had 5 bases not matched to a gene; V was cut back by 4 bases and J by 2 bases. The germline gives CDR1 SEHNR, CDR2 FQNEAQ (reference sequence). The CDR3 has 17 amino acids. The CDR3 DNA sequence: TGTGCCAGCAGCTCCATAACTAGCGGGAGGGCCTACAATGAGCAGTTCTTC. Its protein is CASSSITSGRAYNEQFF.

The chain links TRBV19 to TRBJ1-6; the D is unclear. This CDR3 has 16 amino acids. Trimming pared 5 bases from V and 0 bases from J, leaving 11 bases between. Germline assignment: CDR1 LNHDA and CDR2 SQIVND (reference sequence). CDR3 loop: CASSFTASSYNSPLHF. The CDR3 bases are TGTGCCAGTAGTTTTACAGCGAGCTCCTATAATTCACCCCTCCACTTT.

The chain links TRBV27 to TRBJ2-5; the match to TRBD1 covers 8 bases. The CDR3 is 14 residues long. CDR1 MNHEY and CDR2 SMNVEV come from the germline V gene (reference sequence). Trimming at V came to 5 bases and at J to 4 bases, leaving 6 bases not matched to a gene. CDR3 in amino acids: CASSRDRGGETQYF. For the CDR3, the DNA is TGTGCCAGCAGTCGAGACAGGGGAGGAGAGACCCAGTACTTC.

In its sample, this clone was seen a few times. The chain combines TRBV10-3 with TRBJ1-2; no definite D call. The length of the CDR3 is 13 residues. Germline V gene data show CDR1 as ENHRY and CDR2 as SYGVKD. The ends were cut back, 11 bases at V and 6 bases at J, with 19 bases in the middle. Here the CDR3 DNA reads TGTGCCGTCCTGGAATCCCAACGCAATGGCTACACCTTC. This codes for CAVLESQRNGYTF.

The chain combines TRBV7-2 with TRBJ2-2; unclear D gene. Trimming removed 5 bases from V and 7 bases from J, with 8 bases in between. This CDR3 is 12 amino acids long. Germline V lookup: CDR1 SGHTA, CDR2 FQGNSA. The CDR3 region is CASSLRGGELFF. CDR3 sequence (DNA): TGTGCCAGCAGCCTGAGAGGCGGGGAGCTGTTTTTT. Filled out from reference TRBV7-2 and TRBJ2-2, the complete variable domain reads GAGVSQSPSNKVTEKGKDVELRCDPISGHTALYWYRQSLGQGLEFLIYFQGNSAPDKSGLPSDRFSAERTGGSVSTLTIQRTQQEDSAVYLCASSLRGGELFFGEGSRLTVL.

The chain couples TRBV5-5 to TRBJ1-5; D remains unclear. The germline V gene encodes CDR1 SGHKS and CDR2 YYEKEE (reference sequence). Trimming cost V 3 bases and J 2 bases, with 12 bases left between them. The CDR3 consists of 15 residues. CDR3 bases: TGTGCCAGCAGCTCGCGAGGGTCGGGCAATCAGCCCCAGCATTTT. Its translation is CASSSRGSGNQPQHF.

This clone was counted a single time. The genes are TRBV28 and TRBJ2-7; 7 nucleotides align to TRBD1. The CDR3 consists of 13 residues. The trim removed 6 bases at V and 2 bases at J, leaving 4 bases unmatched. The germline gives CDR1 MDHEN, CDR2 SYDVKM. The CDR3 spells CASRRQGTYEQYF. CDR3 coding DNA: TGTGCCAGCAGGAGACAGGGCACCTACGAGCAGTACTTC.

This chain connects TRBV14 to TRBJ2-7; either TRBD1 or TRBD2 may supply D (5 bases each). The CDR3 has 16 residues. Trimming left V 2 bases short and J 6 bases short, with 20 bases between. The germline V gene has CDR1 SGHDN and CDR2 FVKESK. The CDR3 here is CASSQIWGTGFVEQYF. As DNA, the CDR3 is TGTGCCAGCAGCCAAATTTGGGGGACCGGTTTCGTCGAGCAGTACTTC.

The chain employs TRBV4-1 and TRBJ2-7; D is ambiguous. With 1 base removed from V and 7 bases from J, the gap between germline ends came to 14 bases. In germline, CDR1 is MGHRA, CDR2 YSYEKL. The CDR3 length is 14 residues. This CDR3 reads CASSQGPLMREQYF. CDR3 DNA sequence: TGCGCCAGCAGCCAAGGCCCCCTGATGAGGGAGCAGTACTTC.

The chain uses TRBV5-6 and TRBJ2-3, with D hard to call. This CDR3 is built from 13 residues. Trimming took off 0 bases at V and 4 bases at J, with 6 bases between the two ends. Germline V lookup: CDR1 SGHDT, CDR2 YYEEEE. CDR3 DNA: TGTGCCAGCAGCTTGGAGGCACCAGATACGCAGTATTTT. The encoded protein is CASSLEAPDTQYF.

The rearrangement links TRBV5-1 to TRBJ2-1, with 8 bases matching TRBD2. This CDR3 contains 16 residues. V trimming: 4 bases; J trimming: 7 bases; junction bases outside the gene matches: 13. Per the germline V gene, CDR1 is SGHRS and CDR2 is YFSETQ. CDR3 nucleotide sequence: TGCGCCAGCAGCAGCACTAGCGGAGCCCCCTTAAATGAGCAGTTCTTC. Translation: CASSSTSGAPLNEQFF.

V gene TRBV4-2 combines with J gene TRBJ2-2; D possibly uses TRBD1 or TRBD2 (5 bases each). The CDR3 runs 20 residues. Trimming left V 0 bases short and J 2 bases short, with 22 bases between. CDR1 and CDR2 from the germline V gene are LGHNA and YNFKEQ. DNA of the CDR3: TGTGCCAGCAGCCAAGATGGCGGTGGAGGACAAGGGTTAAACACCGGGGAGCTGTTTTTT. Its protein is CASSQDGGGGQGLNTGELFF.

The rearrangement joins TRBV2 to TRBJ2-1; a possible D gene is TRBD1 (6 bases). The ends were cut back, 8 bases at V and 4 bases at J, with 6 bases in the middle. Germline CDR1 reads SNHLY; CDR2 reads FYNNEI. This CDR3 is 11 amino acids long. CDR3 residues: CASGQYNEQFF. CDR3 DNA: TGTGCCAGCGGACAGTACAATGAGCAGTTCTTC.

This clone was seen once. The chain uses TRBV5-5 and TRBJ1-5; 7 bases line up with TRBD1. The CDR3 has 13 amino acids. The J segment lost 7 bases and the V segment lost 4 bases, leaving 5 bases of the junction unmatched. Germline V CDR1 and CDR2: SGHKS, YYEKEE (reference sequence). The CDR3 DNA sequence: TGTGCCAGCAGCACCACAGGGGAACAGCCCCAGCATTTT. It yields the protein CASSTTGEQPQHF.

This chain uses TRBV25-1 with TRBJ1-5; 9 nucleotides agree with TRBD1. Per the germline V gene, CDR1 is MGHDK and CDR2 is SYGVNS. V lost 4 bases and J lost 7; bases outside the gene matches: 5. This CDR3 has 14 residues. DNA of the CDR3: TGTGCCAGCAGTGGGGGACAGGGTTGGCAGCCCCAGCATTTT. Protein: CASSGGQGWQPQHF. Looking up the rest from reference TRBV25-1 and TRBJ1-5 gives the full variable domain: EADIYQTPRYLVIGTGKKITLECSQTMGHDKMYWYQQDPGMELHLIHYSYGVNSTEKGDLSSESTVSRIRTEHFPLTLESARPSHTSQYLCASSGGQGWQPQHFGDGTRLSIL.

This clone occurred once. This sequence joins TRBV4-3 and TRBJ2-1; D is ambiguous. The CDR3 length is 15 residues. V lost 1 base and J 0 bases, leaving 7 bases between the germline ends. CDR1 and CDR2 (germline): LGHNA, YSLEER. The CDR3 spells CASSQALSSYNEQFF. CDR3 nucleotides: TGCGCCAGCAGCCAAGCCCTCAGCTCCTACAATGAGCAGTTCTTC.

The chain carries TRBV19 and TRBJ1-4; D is ambiguous. Germline V gene lookup returns CDR1 LNHDA and CDR2 SQIVND (reference sequence). V was trimmed by 4 bases and J by 10 bases, leaving 10 bases between them. The CDR3 spans 12 residues. The CDR3 DNA reads TGTGCCAGTAGTAAACGACCGGGAAAACTGTTTTTT. Its translation: CASSKRPGKLFF.

The rearrangement links TRBV18 to TRBJ2-3, with D possibly being TRBD1 (5 bases). Trimming stripped 1 base from V and 0 bases from J, with 8 bases between. Germline V gene sequence: CDR1 KGHSH, CDR2 LQKENI. There are 15 residues in the CDR3. The CDR3 sequence is CASSPLKGSTDTQYF. CDR3 sequence (DNA): TGTGCCAGCTCACCACTCAAGGGGAGCACAGATACGCAGTATTTT.

The V gene is TRBV2, the J gene TRBJ2-7; tentatively, D is TRBD2 (5 bases). The CDR3 loop spans 14 amino acids. The germline V and J ends were trimmed by 1 base and 3 bases, with 10 bases remaining between them. Germline CDR1 reads SNHLY; CDR2 reads FYNNEI. The CDR3 nucleotides read TGTGCCAGCAGTGAAGGGCGGGCAAACTACGAGCAGTACTTC. As protein: CASSEGRANYEQYF.

This sequence joins TRBV6-5 and TRBJ2-1; TRBD2 is a possible D gene (7 bases). Germline V gives CDR1 MNHEY, CDR2 SVGAGI. The V end was cut by 10 bases, the J end by 0 bases, with 16 bases between. This CDR3 is 15 amino acids long. The CDR3 bases are TGTGCCATTGGACGGGGGGCGGTCTCCTACAATGAGCAGTTCTTC. Translating it yields CAIGRGAVSYNEQFF.

The chain uses TRBV7-2 and TRBJ2-5, with TRBD1 identical over 7 bases. Unmatched junction bases numbered 10, after V lost 5 bases and J lost 4 bases. Germline CDR1 reads SGHTA; CDR2 reads FQGNSA. The CDR3 extends over 15 amino acids. The CDR3 reads CASSQLTGTGETQYF. The CDR3 nucleotides are TGTGCCAGCAGCCAATTGACAGGGACGGGAGAGACCCAGTACTTC.

The chain links TRBV28 to TRBJ2-5; D gene uncertain. Matching the DNA end better, TRBJ2-7 makes the J call doubtful. Per the germline V gene, CDR1 is MDHEN and CDR2 is SYDVKM. This CDR3 contains 16 residues. The CDR3 DNA reads TGTGCCAGCAGTCCCCGATTGGGCGCGAGCTCCTACGAGCAGTACTTC. Protein product: CASSPRLGASSYEQYF.